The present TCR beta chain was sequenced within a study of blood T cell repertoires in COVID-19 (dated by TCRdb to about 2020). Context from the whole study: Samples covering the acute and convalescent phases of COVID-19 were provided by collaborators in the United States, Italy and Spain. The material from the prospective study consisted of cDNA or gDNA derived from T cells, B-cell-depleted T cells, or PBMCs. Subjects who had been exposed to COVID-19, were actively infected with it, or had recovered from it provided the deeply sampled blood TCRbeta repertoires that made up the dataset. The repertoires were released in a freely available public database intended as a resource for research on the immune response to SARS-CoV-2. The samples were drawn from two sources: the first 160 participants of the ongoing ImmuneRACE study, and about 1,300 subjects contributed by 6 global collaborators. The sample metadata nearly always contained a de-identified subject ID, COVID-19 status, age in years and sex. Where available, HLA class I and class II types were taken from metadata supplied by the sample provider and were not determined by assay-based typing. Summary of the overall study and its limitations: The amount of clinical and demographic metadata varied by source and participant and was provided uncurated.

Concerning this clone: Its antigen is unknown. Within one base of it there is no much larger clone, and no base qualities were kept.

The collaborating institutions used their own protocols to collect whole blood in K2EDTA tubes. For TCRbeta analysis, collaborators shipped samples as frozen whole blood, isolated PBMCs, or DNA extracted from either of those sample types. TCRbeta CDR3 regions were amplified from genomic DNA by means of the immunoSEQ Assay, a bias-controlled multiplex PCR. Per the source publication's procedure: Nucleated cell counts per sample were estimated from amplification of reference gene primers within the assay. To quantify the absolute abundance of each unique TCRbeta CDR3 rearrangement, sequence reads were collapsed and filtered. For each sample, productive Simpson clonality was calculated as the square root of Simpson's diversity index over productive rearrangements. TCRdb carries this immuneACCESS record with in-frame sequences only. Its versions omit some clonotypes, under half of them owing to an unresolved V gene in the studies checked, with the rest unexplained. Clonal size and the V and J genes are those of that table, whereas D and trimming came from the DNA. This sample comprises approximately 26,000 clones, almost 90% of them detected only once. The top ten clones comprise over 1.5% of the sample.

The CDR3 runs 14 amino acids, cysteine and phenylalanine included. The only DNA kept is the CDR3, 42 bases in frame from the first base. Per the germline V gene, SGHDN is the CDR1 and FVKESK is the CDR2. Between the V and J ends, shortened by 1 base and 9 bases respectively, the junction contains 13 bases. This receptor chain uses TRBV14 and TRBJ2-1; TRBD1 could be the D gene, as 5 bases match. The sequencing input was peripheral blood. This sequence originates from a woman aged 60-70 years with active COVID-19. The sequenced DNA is TGTGCCAGCAGCCAAGTTTTTGGGGCGTTTGAGCAGTTCTTC. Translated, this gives CASSQVFGAFEQFF.